These 9 T cell receptor beta chains share one sample of origin, sequenced in a study of cytomegalovirus exposure and HLA in healthy donors (dated by TCRdb to 2015 to 2018). The library came from the immunoSEQ multiplex PCR assay. For the multiplex PCR, a mixture combining 60 forward primers for TCR Vbeta segments and 13 reverse primers for TCR Jbeta segments was used. This is the immuneACCESS table as TCRdb keeps it, with only in-frame sequences that have V and J called. A part of the clones is gone; compared with another copy, unresolved V genes explain less than half, and the rest is unexplained. The record for this sample contains about 150,000 clones. Around 1.5% of the sample lies in the top ten. Sequenced material: PBMCs. All receptors come from a woman aged 45-65 years in good health and CMV-seronegative.

The V call is TRBV28, the J call TRBJ1-2; TRBD1 matches at 7 bases. CDR3 length: 16 residues. The V and J ends lost 2 bases and 8 bases, in that order; junction bases with no gene match: 14. Looked up from germline, CDR1 is MDHEN and CDR2 is SYDVKM. The DNA of the CDR3 is TGTGCCAGCAGTTTAAGGGCGCCAGGGGGACGGGGCGGCTACACCTTC. Translated: CASSLRAPGGRGGYTF.

Concerning this clone: A read error may account for a junction end that differs from germline. The chain joins TRBV6-5 to TRBJ1-2; 7 bases are a match to TRBD1. Germline V gene lookup returns CDR1 MNHEY and CDR2 SVGAGI. This CDR3 comprises 16 residues. The DNA for the CDR3 is TGTGCCAGCACTTACAGGGGCTCAGGGGCTAGCTATGGCTACACCTTC. As protein: CASTYRGSGASYGYTF.

In DNA form, the CDR3 reads TGTGCCAGTAGTCTCTCGACCAGGGGGCGCAGTCAGCCCCAGCATTTT. This gives the protein CASSLSTRGRSQPQHF. V usage is TRBV19 and J usage is TRBJ1-5; 8 positions match TRBD1. V gave up 5 bases and J gave up 6 bases; unmatched junction bases: 12. This CDR3 is built from 16 residues. Per germline, CDR1 LNHDA and CDR2 SQIVND (reference sequence).

This chain joins TRBV18 and TRBJ2-3; 7 bases match TRBD2. This CDR3 is built from 18 residues. After removal of 5 bases from V and 3 bases from J, the junction contained 17 bases not matched to a gene. Germline loops: CDR1 KGHSH, CDR2 LQKENI. Written as DNA, the CDR3 is TGTGCCAGCTCATCCGGGTTGGCTAGCGGAGGGAGAACAGATACGCAGTATTTT. It yields the protein CASSSGLASGGRTDTQYF.

V and J are TRBV30 and TRBJ1-5; 8 bases match TRBD1. This CDR3 contains 15 residues. V shed 2 bases and J 7 bases; nucleotides not matched to a gene: 10. Germline V CDR1 and CDR2: GTSNPN, SVGIG (reference sequence). The CDR3 coding sequence is TGTGCCTGGAGTTTGCCGCGGACAGGGATACAGCCCCAGCATTTT. Amino acid sequence: CAWSLPRTGIQPQHF.

The chain joins TRBV19 to TRBJ2-1; 9 bases agree with TRBD2. The junction had 9 bases not matched to a gene; V was cut back by 5 bases and J by 7 bases. CDR1 is LNHDA and CDR2 is SQIVND in the germline V gene (reference sequence). There are 15 residues in the CDR3. For the CDR3, the DNA is TGTGCCAGTAGTCCTGGACTAGCGAAGGGAAATGAGCAGTTCTTC. The encoded protein is CASSPGLAKGNEQFF.

This sequence joins TRBV4-2 and TRBJ2-7, with 10 bases that match TRBD2. The ends lost 0 bases at V and 7 bases at J; junction bases unmatched: 12. Germline CDR1 and CDR2: LGHNA and YNFKEQ. The CDR3 is made up of 17 amino acids. Here the CDR3 reads CASSQDLGTSAVGEQYF. For the CDR3, the DNA is TGTGCCAGCAGCCAAGATTTGGGGACTAGCGCGGTTGGGGAGCAGTACTTC.

The chain uses TRBV7-2 and TRBJ1-2; 7 positions match TRBD1. V lost 1 base, J lost 6 bases, and 5 bases stayed unmatched. CDR3 size: 14 residues. The germline gives CDR1 SGHTA, CDR2 FQGNSA. As DNA, the CDR3 is TGTGCCAGCAGCTTAGGGACAGGTACCCATGGCTACACCTTC. It translates to CASSLGTGTHGYTF.

This sequence joins TRBV7-9 and TRBJ2-1; tentatively, D is TRBD1 (5 bases). The CDR3 has 13 amino acids. CDR1 is SEHNR, CDR2 FQNEAQ, per germline (reference sequence). V shed 4 bases and J shed 8 bases, with 12 bases lying between them. The CDR3 DNA reads as TGTGCCAGCAGCTCCCTCCCCAGGGATGAGCAGTTCTTC. Its protein is CASSSLPRDEQFF.